This paragraph covers one T cell receptor (beta chain) sequence. Its antigen remains unknown. This CDR3 contains 18 residues. V lost 3 bases and J lost 2; bases outside the gene matches: 13. Germline V gene data show CDR1 as MDHEN and CDR2 as SYDVKM. This sample is drawn from a study of cytomegalovirus exposure and HLA in healthy donors. Study-level findings and limits: A later analysis showed TCR association rates differing by HLA locus, peaking at DRB1 and lowest at HLA-C.

Use of 60 Vbeta and 13 Jbeta primers characterized the PCR. The method was immunoSEQ multiplex PCR; TCRdb's version includes in-frame clones alone and lacks a portion of them. The table shows about 100,000 clones, with around 82% occurring only once. Material for sequencing was PBMCs. The J gene is TRBJ1-5, the V gene TRBV28; TRBD1 matches at 7 bases. The TCR sequence derives from a woman in her sixties or seventies in good health and CMV-seronegative. CDR3 in DNA: TGTGCCAGCAGTTTGGCAGGCCACAGGGGTGGGGGCAATCAGCCCCAGCATTTT. It yields the protein CASSLAGHRGGGNQPQHF.